This T cell receptor (beta chain) was sequenced during a study of immune cell composition in non-small cell lung cancer. Study-level findings and limits: Clones >0.5% enriched in tumour were rarer in adenocarcinoma (about 35%) than squamous (75%). No significant correlation existed between pack-years smoked and tumour clonality. Shared sequences between tumour-reactive and dominant in vivo clones were not proven.

From germline, CDR1 is GTSNPN and CDR2 SVGIG (reference sequence). The CDR3 sequence is 11 residues long. Sequencing was performed with immunoSEQ multiplex PCR; in TCRdb, only in-frame clones are kept and a portion is missing. The repertoire holds some 3,500 clones, with about four fifths as singletons. Normal lung was sampled as far from the tumour as possible, at least 3 cm. This clone rates as medium-sized. Its specificity is not known. An end of the junction differs from the germline gene, which may be a read error. Source material: non-adjacent lung tissue. The rearrangement links TRBV30 to TRBJ1-2; TRBD1 matches at 8 bases. The TCR originated in a human donor with non-small cell lung cancer. The CDR3 DNA follows: TGTGCCTCAGAAAGGACAGGGATTTTCCTTTTC. This encodes CASERTGIFLF.